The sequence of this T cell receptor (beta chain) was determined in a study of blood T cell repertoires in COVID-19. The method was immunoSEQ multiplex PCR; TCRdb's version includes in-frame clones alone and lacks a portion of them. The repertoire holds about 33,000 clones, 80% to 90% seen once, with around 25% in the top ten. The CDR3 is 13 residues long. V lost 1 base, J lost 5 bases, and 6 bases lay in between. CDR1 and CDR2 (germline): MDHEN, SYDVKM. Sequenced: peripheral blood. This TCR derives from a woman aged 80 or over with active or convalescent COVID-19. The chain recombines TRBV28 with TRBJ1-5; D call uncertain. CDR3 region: CASSLSEDQPQHF. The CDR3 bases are TGTGCCAGCAGTTTATCGGAGGATCAGCCCCAGCATTTT. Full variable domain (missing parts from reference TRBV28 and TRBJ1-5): DVKVTQSSRYLVKRTGEKVFLECVQDMDHENMFWYRQDPGLGLRLIYFSYDVKMKEKGDIPEGYSVSREKKERFSLILESASTNQTSMYLCASSLSEDQPQHFGDGTRLSIL.